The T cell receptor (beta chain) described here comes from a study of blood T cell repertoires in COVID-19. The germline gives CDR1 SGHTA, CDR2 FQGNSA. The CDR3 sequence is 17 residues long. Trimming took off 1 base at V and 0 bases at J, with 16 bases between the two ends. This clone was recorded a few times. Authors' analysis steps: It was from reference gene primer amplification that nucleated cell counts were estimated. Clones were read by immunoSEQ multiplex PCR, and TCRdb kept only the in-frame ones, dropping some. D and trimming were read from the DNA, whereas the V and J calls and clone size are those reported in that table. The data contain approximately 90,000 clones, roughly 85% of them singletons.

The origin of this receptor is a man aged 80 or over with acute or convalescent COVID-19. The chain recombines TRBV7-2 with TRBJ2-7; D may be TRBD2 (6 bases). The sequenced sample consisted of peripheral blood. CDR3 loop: CASSLGIAGRPSYEQYF. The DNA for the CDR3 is TGTGCCAGCAGCTTAGGAATCGCGGGACGGCCCTCCTACGAGCAGTACTTC.